The present T cell receptor beta chain was sequenced within a study of response to subunit inactivated influenza vaccine. Study results and limitations: Authors suggested few new T cells are recruited by each seasonal influenza vaccination.

Each CDR3 protein gets one entry after TCRdb re-called the RT-PCR reads with MiXCR. Among about 780,000 distinct CDR3 sequences, 18% were seen once, and the ten largest hold 11%. As regards this clonotype: The antigen remains unidentified.

V gave up 2 bases and J gave up 3 bases; unmatched junction bases: 4. The CDR3 runs to 15 residues. Germline V CDR1 and CDR2: SGHRS, YFSETQ. The sequencing here drew on PBMCs from blood, taken 4 to 6 days after vaccination. The V call is TRBV5-1, the J call TRBJ2-1; 8 nucleotides agree with TRBD2. This TCR derives from a man between 45 and 60 years old who received an inactivated influenza vaccine. The CDR3 reads CASSLAGAYYNEQFF. The DNA for the CDR3 is TGCGCCAGCAGCTTAGCGGGGGCCTACTACAATGAGCAGTTCTTC.